This is a list of T cell receptor beta chains from one sample in a study of CD8+CD57+ T cells in acquired aplastic anemia. Each CDR3 protein gets one entry after TCRdb re-called the reads with MiXCR. The sample carries under 200,000 distinct CDR3 sequences, about half recorded once. The source material was sorted CD4+, CD8+, or CD8+CD57+ T cells (not recorded which) from PBMCs. These receptors were obtained from a human donor with aplastic anemia. Each CDR3 is given with its conserved first and last residue. A D gene is named only where the DNA matches it firmly. Clone sizes are given selectively: once, few, many, or a class where the clone is expanded.

CDR3 DNA	CDR3 protein	J gene	V gene	clone size	D gene
TGCAGTGCTTCACAGGGAAACTACGAGCAGTACTTC	CSASQGNYEQYF	TRBJ2-7	TRBV20-1	many	.
TGCAGCGTTGAAGGGGGGGAAGCGGAAGCTTTCTTT	CSVEGGEAEAFF	TRBJ1-1	TRBV29-1	.	.
TGCGCCACCTGGGCTAGCGGGAGGTGCACAGATACGCAGTATTTT	CATWASGRCTDTQYF	TRBJ2-3	TRBV10-1	few	TRBD2
TGCGCCACCAGCAGAGCAGGCGGGGGGGCCTACGAGCAGTACTTC	CATSRAGGGAYEQYF	TRBJ2-7	TRBV15	.	TRBD2
TGTGCCAGCAGCCACGGAACAGGGGACCACGGCTACACCTTC	CASSHGTGDHGYTF	TRBJ1-2	TRBV7-6	once	TRBD1
TGTGCCAGCAGTTACCAAGGGAACTATGGCTACACCTTC	CASSYQGNYGYTF	TRBJ1-2	TRBV6-5	.	.
TGTGCCAGCAGCTTGGGAGGGGCACTATATTCACCCCTCCACTTT	CASSLGGALYSPLHF	TRBJ1-6	TRBV5-6	many	.
TGTGCCAGTAGCCGGGCGGGGCTACTGACTTTC	CASSRAGLLTF	TRBJ2-6	TRBV19	.	.
TGTGCCAGCAGACCTTCTCGGGACAGGACCTCCTACGAGCAGTACTTC	CASRPSRDRTSYEQYF	TRBJ2-7	TRBV12-3/TRBV12-4	.	TRBD1
TGTGCCAGTAGTATGAGGGACCTGCGGGAGCAGTACTTC	CASSMRDLREQYF	TRBJ2-7	TRBV19	.	.
TGCGCCAGCAGCTTGGGGGAAAGGGTGAAGGAGCAGTACTTC	CASSLGERVKEQYF	TRBJ2-7	TRBV5-1	.	.
TGTGCCAGCAGCCAAGGGGTCTCCTACGAGCAGTACTTC	CASSQGVSYEQYF	TRBJ2-7	TRBV3-1	many	.
TGTGCCAGCAGTGCTAGCGGGAGGGCCGATACGCAGTATTTT	CASSASGRADTQYF	TRBJ2-3	TRBV2	.	TRBD2
TGTGCCAGCAGCTTAAAATCGGGGGCCTATGGCTACACCTTC	CASSLKSGAYGYTF	TRBJ1-2	TRBV7-2	many	.
TGCAGTGCTAACGCTAAAGGGGGTGGGGGAGGTACGCAGTATTTT	CSANAKGGGGGTQYF	TRBJ2-3	TRBV20-1	.	.
TGTGCCAGCAGCTTGTGGGGCGCCGCGGGGGAGCTGTTTTTT	CASSLWGAAGELFF	TRBJ2-2	TRBV5-4	.	.
TGTGCCAGCAGCCAAGGAGGGACCCAGTACTTC	CASSQGGTQYF	TRBJ2-5	TRBV14	few	.
TGTGCCACCAGTGACGCGGGACAGGGGGCCTATGGCTACACCTTC	CATSDAGQGAYGYTF	TRBJ1-2	TRBV24-1	.	TRBD1
TGTGCCAGTAGTCCATCCGCGAACACCGGGGAGCTGTTTTTT	CASSPSANTGELFF	TRBJ2-2	TRBV19	.	.
TGCGCCAGCAGCTCAGGGATCTATGGCTACACCTTC	CASSSGIYGYTF	TRBJ1-2	TRBV4-1	.	.
TGTGCTAGTGGCCTTGGACACCAAGAGACCCAGTACTTC	CASGLGHQETQYF	TRBJ2-5	TRBV12-5	many	.
TGCAGCGCCCGACAGGGATCCTACAATGAGCAGTTCTTC	CSARQGSYNEQFF	TRBJ2-1	TRBV29-1	.	TRBD1
TGTGCCAGCAGCTCGGGACAGGGCGTGGAGACCCAGTACTTC	CASSSGQGVETQYF	TRBJ2-5	TRBV5-4	once	TRBD1
TGTGCCAGCAGCCTCGACAGGGACCCCCACACCTTC	CASSLDRDPHTF	TRBJ1-2	TRBV13	many	TRBD1
TGTGCCAGCCGGGAATTACGCCACGAGCAGTACTTC	CASRELRHEQYF	TRBJ2-7	TRBV7-9	.	.
TGTGCCAGCAGTACCGCCAACAATGAGCAGTTCTTC	CASSTANNEQFF	TRBJ2-1	TRBV7-6	many	.
TGTGTCAGTCTCCTGACAGGGTCCTACGAGCAGTACTTC	CVSLLTGSYEQYF	TRBJ2-7	TRBV7-9	.	TRBD1
TGCGCCAGCAGCCAAGATCCAGGGACATGGAATGAGCAGTTCTTC	CASSQDPGTWNEQFF	TRBJ2-1	TRBV4-3	.	.
TGTGCCAGCAGAGGAGGGGTAGTAGGCTACACCTTC	CASRGGVVGYTF	TRBJ1-2	TRBV5-6	.	.
TGTGCCACTGCTGAGGGGCGAATAGCCCACTACGAGCAGTACTTC	CATAEGRIAHYEQYF	TRBJ2-7	TRBV15	.	.
TGTGCCAGCAGCGAGCCCGGGACAGGGGTGTACTTC	CASSEPGTGVYF	TRBJ2-7	TRBV7-6	.	TRBD1
TGTGCCAGCAGCGTCAGGGGACAGGGCACCGGCAATGAGCAGTTCTTC	CASSVRGQGTGNEQFF	TRBJ2-1	TRBV9	.	TRBD1
TGTGCCAGTAGTAGAGACTCCTACAATGAGCAGTTCTTC	CASSRDSYNEQFF	TRBJ2-1	TRBV19	many	.
TGCGCCAGCAGTGGGCTCCGGGACAGGGTAGCTGATACGCAGTATTTT	CASSGLRDRVADTQYF	TRBJ2-3	TRBV10-1	many	TRBD1
TGTGCCAGCAGCCGACCGGGACAGATTATCAATGAGCAGTTCTTC	CASSRPGQIINEQFF	TRBJ2-1	TRBV7-9	many	TRBD1
TGTGCCAGTAGTATCGGGACTTTTGCCACCGGGGAGCTGTTTTTT	CASSIGTFATGELFF	TRBJ2-2	TRBV19	.	.
TGTGCCAGCAGCTTAAAGCGTGCTATCCAAGAGACCCAGTACTTC	CASSLKRAIQETQYF	TRBJ2-5	TRBV7-9	.	.
TGTGCCAGTAGCCCAGCCGGGACCCGAACAAGCTATGGCTACACCTTC	CASSPAGTRTSYGYTF	TRBJ1-2	TRBV19	many	.
TGTGCCAGCAGCCACCTAGCCGGGACAGGGCCCCACGAGCAGTACTTC	CASSHLAGTGPHEQYF	TRBJ2-7	TRBV3-1	many	TRBD1